This note documents a single TCR beta chain sequence. The data originate from a study of blood T cell repertoires in COVID-19. Study information: COVID-19 samples, acute and convalescent, were from the United States, Italy and Spain. In each case, the material was cDNA or gDNA derived from T cells, B-cell-depleted T cells, or PBMCs.

Germline V gives CDR1 LNHDA, CDR2 SQIVND (reference sequence). The CDR3 sequence is 14 residues long. Trimming stripped 5 bases from V and 8 bases from J, with 17 bases between. Original methodology: Scientists estimated how many nucleated cells there were by amplifying reference gene primers. The protocol was immunoSEQ multiplex PCR, while the TCRdb copy is restricted to in-frame clones and leaves out a portion. V, J and clone size derive from that table, while D and trimming were established from the DNA sequence. The repertoire includes a few hundred thousand clones, around nine tenths of them detected once, and 2% to 2.5% sits in the top ten.

This sequence originates from a man aged 50-59 years with acute or convalescent COVID-19. The J gene is TRBJ2-3, the V gene TRBV19; D perhaps matches TRBD1 (6 bases). Sequences were obtained from peripheral blood. The CDR3 region is CASSGTRYSFTQYF. CDR3 in DNA: TGTGCCAGTAGTGGGACAAGGTATTCATTTACGCAGTATTTT.